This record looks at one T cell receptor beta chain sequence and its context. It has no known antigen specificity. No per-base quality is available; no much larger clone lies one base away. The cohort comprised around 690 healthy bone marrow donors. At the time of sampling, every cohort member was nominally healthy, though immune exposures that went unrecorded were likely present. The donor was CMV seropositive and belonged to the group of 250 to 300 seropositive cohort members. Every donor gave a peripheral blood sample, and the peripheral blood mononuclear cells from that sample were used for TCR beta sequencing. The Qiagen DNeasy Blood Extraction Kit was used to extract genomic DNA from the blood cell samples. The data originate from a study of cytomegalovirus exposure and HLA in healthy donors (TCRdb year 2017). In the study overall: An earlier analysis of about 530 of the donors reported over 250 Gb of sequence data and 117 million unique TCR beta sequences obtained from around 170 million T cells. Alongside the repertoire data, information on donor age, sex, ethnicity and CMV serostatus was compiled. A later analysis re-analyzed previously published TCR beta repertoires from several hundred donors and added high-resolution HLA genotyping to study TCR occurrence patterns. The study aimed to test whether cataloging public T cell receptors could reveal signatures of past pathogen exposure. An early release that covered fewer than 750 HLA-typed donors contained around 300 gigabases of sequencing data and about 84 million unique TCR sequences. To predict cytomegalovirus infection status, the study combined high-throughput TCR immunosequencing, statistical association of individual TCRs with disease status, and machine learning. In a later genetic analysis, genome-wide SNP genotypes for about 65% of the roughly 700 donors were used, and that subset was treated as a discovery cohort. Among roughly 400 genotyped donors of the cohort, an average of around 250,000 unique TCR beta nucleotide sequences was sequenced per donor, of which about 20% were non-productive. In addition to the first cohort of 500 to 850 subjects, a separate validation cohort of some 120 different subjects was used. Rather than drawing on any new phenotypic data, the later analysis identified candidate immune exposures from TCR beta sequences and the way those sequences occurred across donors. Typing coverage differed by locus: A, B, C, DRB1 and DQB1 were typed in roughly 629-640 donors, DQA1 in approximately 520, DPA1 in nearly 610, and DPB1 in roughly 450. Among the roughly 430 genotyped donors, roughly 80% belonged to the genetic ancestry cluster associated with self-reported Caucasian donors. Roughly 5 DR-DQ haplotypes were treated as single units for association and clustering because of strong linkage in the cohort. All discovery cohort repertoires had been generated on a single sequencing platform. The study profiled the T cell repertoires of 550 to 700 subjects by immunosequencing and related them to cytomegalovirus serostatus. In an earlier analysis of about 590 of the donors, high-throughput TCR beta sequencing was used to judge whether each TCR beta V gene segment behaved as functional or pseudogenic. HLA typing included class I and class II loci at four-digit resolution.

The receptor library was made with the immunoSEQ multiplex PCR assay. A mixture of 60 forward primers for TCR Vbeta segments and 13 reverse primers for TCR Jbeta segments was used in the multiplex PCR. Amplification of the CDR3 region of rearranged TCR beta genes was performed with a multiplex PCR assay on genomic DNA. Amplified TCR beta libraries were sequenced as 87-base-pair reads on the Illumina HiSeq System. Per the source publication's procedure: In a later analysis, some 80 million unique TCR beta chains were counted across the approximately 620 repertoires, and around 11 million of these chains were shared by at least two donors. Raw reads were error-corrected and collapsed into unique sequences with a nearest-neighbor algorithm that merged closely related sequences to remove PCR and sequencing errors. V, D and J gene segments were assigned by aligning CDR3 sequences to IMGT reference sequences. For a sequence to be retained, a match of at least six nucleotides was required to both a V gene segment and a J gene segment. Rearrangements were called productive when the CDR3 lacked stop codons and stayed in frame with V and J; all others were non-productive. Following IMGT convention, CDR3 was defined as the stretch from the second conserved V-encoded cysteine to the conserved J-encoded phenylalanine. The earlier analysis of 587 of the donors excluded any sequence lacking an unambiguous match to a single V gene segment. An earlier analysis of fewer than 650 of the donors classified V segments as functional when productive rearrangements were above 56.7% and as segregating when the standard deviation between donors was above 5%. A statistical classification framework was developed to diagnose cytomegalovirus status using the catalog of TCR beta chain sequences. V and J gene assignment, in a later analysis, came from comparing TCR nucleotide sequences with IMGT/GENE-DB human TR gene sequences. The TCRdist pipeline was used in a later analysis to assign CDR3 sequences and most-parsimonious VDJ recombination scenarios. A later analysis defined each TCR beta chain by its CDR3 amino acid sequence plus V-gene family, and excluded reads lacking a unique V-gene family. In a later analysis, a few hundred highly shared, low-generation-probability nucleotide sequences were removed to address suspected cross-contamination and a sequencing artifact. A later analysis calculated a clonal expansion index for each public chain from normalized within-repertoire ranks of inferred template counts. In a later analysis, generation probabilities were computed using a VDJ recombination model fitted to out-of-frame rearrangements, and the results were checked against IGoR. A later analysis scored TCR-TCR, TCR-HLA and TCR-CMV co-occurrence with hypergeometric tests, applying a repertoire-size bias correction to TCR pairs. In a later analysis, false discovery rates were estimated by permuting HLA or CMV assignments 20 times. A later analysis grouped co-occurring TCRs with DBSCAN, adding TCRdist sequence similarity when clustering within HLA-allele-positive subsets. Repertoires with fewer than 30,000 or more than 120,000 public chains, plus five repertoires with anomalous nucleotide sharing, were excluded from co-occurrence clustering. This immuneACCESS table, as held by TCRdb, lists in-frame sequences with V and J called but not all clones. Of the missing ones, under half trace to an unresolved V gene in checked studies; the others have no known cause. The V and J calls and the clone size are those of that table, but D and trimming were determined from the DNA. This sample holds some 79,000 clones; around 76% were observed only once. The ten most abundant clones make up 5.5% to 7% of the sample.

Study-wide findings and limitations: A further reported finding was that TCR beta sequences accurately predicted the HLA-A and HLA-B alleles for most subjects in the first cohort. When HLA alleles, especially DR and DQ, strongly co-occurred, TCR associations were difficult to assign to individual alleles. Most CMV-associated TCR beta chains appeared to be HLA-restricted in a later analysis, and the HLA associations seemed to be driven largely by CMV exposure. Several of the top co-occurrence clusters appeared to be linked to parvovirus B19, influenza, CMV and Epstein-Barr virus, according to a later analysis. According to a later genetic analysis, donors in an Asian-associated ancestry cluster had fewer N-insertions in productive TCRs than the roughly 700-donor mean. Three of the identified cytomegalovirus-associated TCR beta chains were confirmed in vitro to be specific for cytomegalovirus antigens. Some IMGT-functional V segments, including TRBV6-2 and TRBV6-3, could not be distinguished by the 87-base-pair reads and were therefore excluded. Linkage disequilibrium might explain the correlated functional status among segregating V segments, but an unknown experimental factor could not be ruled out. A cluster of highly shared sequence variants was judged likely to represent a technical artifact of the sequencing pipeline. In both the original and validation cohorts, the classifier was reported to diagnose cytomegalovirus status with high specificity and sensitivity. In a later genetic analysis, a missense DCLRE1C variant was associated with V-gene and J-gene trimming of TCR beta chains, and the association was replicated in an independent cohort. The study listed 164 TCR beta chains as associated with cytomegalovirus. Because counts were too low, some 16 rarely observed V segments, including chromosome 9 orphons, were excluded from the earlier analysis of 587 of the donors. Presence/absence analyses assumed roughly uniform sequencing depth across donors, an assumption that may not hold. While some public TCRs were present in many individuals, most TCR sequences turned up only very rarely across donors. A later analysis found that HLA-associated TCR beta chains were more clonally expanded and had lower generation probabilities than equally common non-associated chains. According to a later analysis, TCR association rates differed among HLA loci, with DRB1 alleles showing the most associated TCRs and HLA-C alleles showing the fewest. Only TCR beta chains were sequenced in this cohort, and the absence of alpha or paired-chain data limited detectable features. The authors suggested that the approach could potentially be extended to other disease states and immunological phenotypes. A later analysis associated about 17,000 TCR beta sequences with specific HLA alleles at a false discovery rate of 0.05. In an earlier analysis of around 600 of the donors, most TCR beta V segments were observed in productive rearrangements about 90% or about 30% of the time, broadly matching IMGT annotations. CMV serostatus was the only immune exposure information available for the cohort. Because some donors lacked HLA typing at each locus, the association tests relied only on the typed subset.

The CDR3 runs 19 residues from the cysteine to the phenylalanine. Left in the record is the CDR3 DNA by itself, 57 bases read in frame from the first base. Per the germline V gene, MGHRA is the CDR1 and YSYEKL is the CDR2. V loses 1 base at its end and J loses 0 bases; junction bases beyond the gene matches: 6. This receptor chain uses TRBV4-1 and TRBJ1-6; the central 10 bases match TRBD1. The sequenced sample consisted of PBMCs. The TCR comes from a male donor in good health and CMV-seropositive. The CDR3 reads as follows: CASSQVWDRGSSYNSPLHF. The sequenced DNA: TGCGCCAGCAGCCAAGTCTGGGACAGGGGAAGCTCCTATAATTCACCCCTCCACTTT.